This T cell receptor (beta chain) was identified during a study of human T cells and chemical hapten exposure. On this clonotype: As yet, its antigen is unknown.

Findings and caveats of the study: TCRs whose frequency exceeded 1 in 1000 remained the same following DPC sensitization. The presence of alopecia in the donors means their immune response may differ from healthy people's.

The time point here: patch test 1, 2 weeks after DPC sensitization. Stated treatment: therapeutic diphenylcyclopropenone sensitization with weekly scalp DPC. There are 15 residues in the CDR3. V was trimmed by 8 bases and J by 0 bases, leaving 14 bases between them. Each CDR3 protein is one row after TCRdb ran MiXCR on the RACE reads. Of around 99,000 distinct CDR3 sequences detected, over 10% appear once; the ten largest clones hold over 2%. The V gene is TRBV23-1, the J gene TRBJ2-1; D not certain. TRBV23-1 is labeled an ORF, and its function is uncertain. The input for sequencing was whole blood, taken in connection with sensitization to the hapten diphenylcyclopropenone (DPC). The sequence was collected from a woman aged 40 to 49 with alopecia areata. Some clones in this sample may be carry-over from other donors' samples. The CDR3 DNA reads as TGCGCCAGCGGTCCCGTCCTAAGCTCCTACAATGAGCAGTTCTTC. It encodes CASGPVLSSYNEQFF.